Sequencing of this TCR beta chain was carried out in a study of T cell changes during pregnancy in multiple sclerosis. Clones were sequenced by immunoSEQ multiplex PCR, and TCRdb holds only the in-frame ones, with some missing. The profile shows about 40,000 clones, 75% to 90% of them singletons. The germline V gene encodes CDR1 SGHKS and CDR2 YYEKEE (reference sequence). The V gene lost 0 bases and the J gene lost 8 bases, with 12 bases spanning the gap. CDR3 length equals 14 residues. This TCR derives from a female donor in good health, enrolled as a control in a pregnancy study. The sample in question was peripheral blood, obtained in the first trimester of pregnancy. This sequence joins TRBV5-5 and TRBJ1-5, with D maybe TRBD1 (5 bases). The DNA of the CDR3 is TGTGCCAGCAGCTTGGGGCAGGGTCTCGAGCCCCAGCATTTT. Its translation is CASSLGQGLEPQHF.